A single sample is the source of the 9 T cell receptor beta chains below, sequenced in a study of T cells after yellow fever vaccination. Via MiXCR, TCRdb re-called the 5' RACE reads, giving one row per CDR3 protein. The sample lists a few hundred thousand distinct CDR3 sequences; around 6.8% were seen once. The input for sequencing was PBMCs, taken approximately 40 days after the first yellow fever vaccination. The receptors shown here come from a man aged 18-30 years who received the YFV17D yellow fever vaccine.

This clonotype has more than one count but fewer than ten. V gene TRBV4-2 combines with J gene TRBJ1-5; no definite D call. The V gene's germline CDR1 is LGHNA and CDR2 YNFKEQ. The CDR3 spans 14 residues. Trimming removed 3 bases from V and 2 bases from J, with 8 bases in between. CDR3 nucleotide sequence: TGTGCCAGCAGCCAGGGGATGGGCAATCAGCCCCAGCATTTT. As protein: CASSQGMGNQPQHF.

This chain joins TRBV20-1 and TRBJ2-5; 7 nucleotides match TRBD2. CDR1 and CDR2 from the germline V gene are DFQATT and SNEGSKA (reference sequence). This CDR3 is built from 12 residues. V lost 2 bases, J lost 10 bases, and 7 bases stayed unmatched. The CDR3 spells CSARYGGTYQYF. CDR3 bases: TGCAGTGCTAGATACGGGGGGACTTACCAGTACTTC.

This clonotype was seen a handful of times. CDR3 in amino acids: CASSDDFRQGNYGYTF. The CDR3 DNA reads TGTGCCAGCAGTGACGACTTTCGACAGGGCAACTATGGCTACACCTTC. The rearrangement links TRBV12-3 or TRBV12-4 to TRBJ1-2; 7 positions agree with TRBD1. The CDR3 covers 16 residues. J was trimmed by 2 bases and V by 5 bases; bases with no gene match: 11.

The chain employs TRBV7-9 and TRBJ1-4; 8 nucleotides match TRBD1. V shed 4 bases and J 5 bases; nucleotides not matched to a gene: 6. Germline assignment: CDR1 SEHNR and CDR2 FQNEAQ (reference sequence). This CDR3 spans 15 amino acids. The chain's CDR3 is CASSSWTGSNEKLFF. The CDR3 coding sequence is TGTGCCAGCAGCTCCTGGACAGGGTCAAATGAAAAACTGTTTTTT.

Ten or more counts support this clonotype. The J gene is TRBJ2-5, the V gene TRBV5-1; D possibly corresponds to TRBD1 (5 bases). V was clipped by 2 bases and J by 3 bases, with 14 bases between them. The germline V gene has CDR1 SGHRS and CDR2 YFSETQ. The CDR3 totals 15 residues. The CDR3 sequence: CASSFWTRTEETQYF. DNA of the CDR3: TGCGCCAGCAGCTTCTGGACACGGACGGAAGAGACCCAGTACTTC.

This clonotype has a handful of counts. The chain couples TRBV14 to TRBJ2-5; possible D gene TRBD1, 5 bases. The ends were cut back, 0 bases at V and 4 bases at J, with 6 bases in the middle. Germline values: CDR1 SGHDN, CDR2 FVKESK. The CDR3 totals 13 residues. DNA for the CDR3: TGTGCCAGCAGCCAAGACAGGGTAGAGACCCAGTACTTC. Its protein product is CASSQDRVETQYF.

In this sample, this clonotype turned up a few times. The CDR3: CASSGLPVSEQYF. CDR3 coding DNA: TGTGCCAGCAGCGGCCTCCCAGTGTCTGAGCAGTACTTC. J is TRBJ2-7 and V is TRBV6-2 or TRBV6-3; D unclear. The CDR3 runs to 13 residues. With 6 bases removed from V and 7 bases from J, the gap between germline ends came to 16 bases. The V gene's germline CDR1 is MNHEY and CDR2 SVGEGT.

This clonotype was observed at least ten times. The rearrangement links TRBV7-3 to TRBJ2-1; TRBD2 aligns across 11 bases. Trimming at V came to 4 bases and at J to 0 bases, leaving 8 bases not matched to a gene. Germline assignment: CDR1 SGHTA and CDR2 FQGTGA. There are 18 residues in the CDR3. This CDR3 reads CASSSLGTSGSSYNEQFF. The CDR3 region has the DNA TGTGCCAGCAGCTCGTTAGGGACTAGCGGTTCCTCCTACAATGAGCAGTTCTTC. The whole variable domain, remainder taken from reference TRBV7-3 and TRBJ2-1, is GAGVSQTPSNKVTEKGKYVELRCDPISGHTALYWYRQSLGQGPEFLIYFQGTGAADDSGLPNDRFFAVRPEGSVSTLKIQRTERGDSAVYLCASSSLGTSGSSYNEQFFGPGTRLTVL.

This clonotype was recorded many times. In DNA, the CDR3 is TGTGCCAGCAGTGCGACAAGGAGGACTGAAGCTTTCTTT. Translated, it gives CASSATRRTEAFF. The V call is TRBV25-1, the J call TRBJ1-1; D remains ambiguous. CDR1 is MGHDK and CDR2 is SYGVNS in the germline V gene. The CDR3 loop spans 13 amino acids. V lost 4 bases and J lost 5, with 11 bases in between.